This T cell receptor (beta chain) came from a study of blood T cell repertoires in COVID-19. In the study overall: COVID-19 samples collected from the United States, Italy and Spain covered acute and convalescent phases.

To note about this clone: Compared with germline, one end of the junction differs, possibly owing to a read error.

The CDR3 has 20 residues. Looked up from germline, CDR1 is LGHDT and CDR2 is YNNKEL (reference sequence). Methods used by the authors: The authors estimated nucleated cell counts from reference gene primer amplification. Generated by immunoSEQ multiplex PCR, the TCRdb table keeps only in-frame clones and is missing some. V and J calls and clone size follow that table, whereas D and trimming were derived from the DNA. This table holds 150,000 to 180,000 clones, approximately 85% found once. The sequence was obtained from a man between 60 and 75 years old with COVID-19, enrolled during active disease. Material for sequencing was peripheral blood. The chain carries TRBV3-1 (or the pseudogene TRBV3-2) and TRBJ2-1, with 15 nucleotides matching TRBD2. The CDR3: CASSQVAGLAGGLVYDEQFF. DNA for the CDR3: TGTGCCAGCAGCCAAGTAGCCGGACTAGCGGGGGGGCTCGTCTACGATGAGCAGTTCTTC.